These T cell receptor beta chains were read from a single sample in a study of cytomegalovirus exposure and HLA in healthy donors. Profiled with immunoSEQ multiplex PCR; TCRdb holds only in-frame clones, not every one. This sample's table has around 140,000 clones. The sequenced material came from PBMCs. These receptors were collected from a man younger than 35 in good health and CMV-seronegative. The CDR3 runs from the conserved cysteine through the conserved F or W. Fields, in order: J gene, D gene, V gene, CDR3 DNA, CDR3 protein. A D gene is named only where the DNA matches it firmly.

TRBJ2-5,TRBD1,TRBV11-3,TGTGCCAGCAGCCCAGAGGGACAGTTGTACCAAGAGACCCAGTACTTC,CASSPEGQLYQETQYF
TRBJ1-2,-,TRBV5-1,TGCGCCAGCAGAAAGACCGGGGTCTATGGCTACACCTTC,CASRKTGVYGYTF
TRBJ1-6,-,TRBV10-3,TGTGCCATCAGTAACAGGGAAAATTCACCCCTCCACTTT,CAISNRENSPLHF
TRBJ1-5,-,TRBV7-9,TGTGCCAGCAGTTCCCCGGGGGTTAATCAGCCCCAGCATTTT,CASSSPGVNQPQHF
TRBJ2-7,-,TRBV11-2,TGTGCCAGCAGCTTAGTAGCTTTGGGGCCCGCAAAGGGCGAGCAGTACTTC,CASSLVALGPAKGEQYF
TRBJ2-5,-,TRBV7-3,TGTGCCAGCAGCCCAAAGGGACTGGAAGCGACCCAGTACTTC,CASSPKGLEATQYF
TRBJ2-7,TRBD1,TRBV16,TGTGCCAGCAGCCAACTGGTGATTAGGGGGCGCGGGTACGAGCAGTACTTC,CASSQLVIRGRGYEQYF
TRBJ1-2,TRBD1,TRBV9,TGTGCCAGCAGCACACCGAGGGCGGGACAGGGTAACGGCTACACCTTC,CASSTPRAGQGNGYTF
TRBJ1-1,-,TRBV11-3,TGTGCCAGCAGCTTAGTGCAGGGGTTGAACACTGAAGCTTTCTTT,CASSLVQGLNTEAFF
TRBJ1-1,-,TRBV6-5,TGTGCCAGCAGTCCCCTTGCAGGGTTGGGCACTGAAGCTTTCTTT,CASSPLAGLGTEAFF